A single sample gave rise to the 20 T cell receptor beta chains below, sequenced in a study of blood T cell repertoires in COVID-19. Repertoires were generated with immunoSEQ multiplex PCR, while TCRdb's copy carries only in-frame clones and drops some. The data show about 150,000 clones, 85% to 90% seen once. Sequencing was done on a sample of peripheral blood. These receptors came from a woman aged 40 to 50 with acute or convalescent COVID-19.

The chain carries TRBV4-1 and TRBJ2-3, with TRBD2 identical over 9 bases. The J segment lost 6 bases and the V segment lost 2 bases, leaving 9 bases of the junction unmatched. The germline V gene encodes CDR1 MGHRA and CDR2 YSYEKL. The CDR3 totals 16 residues. The CDR3 region has the DNA TGCGCCAGCAGCCAAACTGGGGCGGGAGGGCCGGATACGCAGTATTTT. It is translated as CASSQTGAGGPDTQYF.

The V call is TRBV5-1, the J call TRBJ1-3, with D uncertain. In germline, CDR1 is SGHRS, CDR2 YFSETQ. The germline V and J ends were trimmed by 0 bases and 7 bases, with 11 bases remaining between them. The CDR3 runs to 14 residues. CDR3 DNA sequence: TGCGCCAGCAGCTTGGGACACGACGCGAACACCATATATTTT. The encoded protein is CASSLGHDANTIYF.

V gene TRBV6-5 combines with J gene TRBJ1-1; D is uncertain. The CDR3 sequence is 11 residues long. In germline, CDR1 is MNHEY, CDR2 SVGAGI. Trimming left V 10 bases short and J 5 bases short, with 11 bases between. This CDR3 reads CATRRITEAFF. The CDR3 nucleotides read TGTGCCACCAGGAGGATTACTGAAGCTTTCTTT.

This chain links TRBV6-5 with TRBJ2-1, with 7 nucleotides matching TRBD2. Germline assignment: CDR1 MNHEY and CDR2 SVGAGI. With 2 bases clipped from V and 3 bases from J, the junction kept 7 bases outside the gene matches. The CDR3 is 16 amino acids. In DNA, the CDR3 is TGTGCCAGCAGTTACGCAGCGGGATTGAGCTACAATGAGCAGTTCTTC. Translation gives CASSYAAGLSYNEQFF.

The V and J genes are TRBV18 and TRBJ2-2; unclear D gene. Trimming shortened V by 3 bases and J by 5 bases, and 4 bases separated the two germline ends. The germline V gene has CDR1 KGHSH and CDR2 LQKENI. CDR3 size: 12 residues. Written as DNA, the CDR3 is TGTGCCAGCTCACCCATGACCGGGGAGCTGTTTTTT. It translates to CASSPMTGELFF.

The chain couples TRBV5-4 to TRBJ2-7, with 9 nucleotides matching TRBD2. This CDR3 is built from 13 residues. The germline V gene has CDR1 SGHNT and CDR2 YYREEE (reference sequence). Losses at the gene ends were 7 bases for V and 4 bases for J; bases not matched to a gene: 6. CDR3 amino acids: CASGRLAEYEQYF. CDR3 nucleotides: TGTGCCAGCGGCAGACTAGCGGAATACGAGCAGTACTTC.

The gene calls are TRBV11-2 and TRBJ2-1; 9 nucleotides agree with TRBD1. This CDR3 has 15 amino acids. CDR1 and CDR2 from the germline V gene are SGHAT and FQNNGV. With 6 bases clipped from V and 6 bases from J, the junction kept 9 bases outside the gene matches. CDR3 sequence reads: CASRRPGQGSNEQFF. The CDR3 coding sequence is TGTGCCAGCAGAAGACCGGGACAGGGTAGCAATGAGCAGTTCTTC.

The V gene is TRBV9, the J gene TRBJ2-2; 8 positions match TRBD1. The V and J ends lost 7 bases and 1 base, in that order; junction bases with no gene match: 6. This CDR3 comprises 15 residues. In germline, CDR1 is SGDLS, CDR2 YYNGEE. The CDR3 reads CASAGQGQNTGELFF. CDR3 sequence (DNA): TGTGCCAGCGCAGGACAGGGACAGAACACCGGGGAGCTGTTTTTT. Full variable domain (rest looked up from reference TRBV9 and TRBJ2-2): DSGVTQTPKHLITATGQRVTLRCSPRSGDLSVYWYQQSLDQGLQFLIQYYNGEERAKGNILERFSAQQFPDLHSELNLSSLELGDSALYFCASAGQGQNTGELFFGEGSRLTVL.

The V call is TRBV5-1, the J call TRBJ2-3; TRBD2 matches at 13 bases. Germline CDR1 and CDR2: SGHRS and YFSETQ. The V and J ends lost 0 bases and 6 bases, in that order; junction bases with no gene match: 4. This CDR3 spans 16 amino acids. CDR3 in amino acids: CASSLARTSGSDTQYF. The CDR3 nucleotides are TGCGCCAGCAGCTTGGCTCGGACTAGCGGGAGTGATACGCAGTATTTT.

CDR3 DNA: TGTGCCTGGAGTGTACGGTTCTGGGAGCTGTTTTTT. Its protein is CAWSVRFWELFF. The chain links TRBV30 to TRBJ2-2; D is uncertain. Trimming took 0 bases from V and 9 from J, leaving 8 bases between them. Germline V gene data show CDR1 as GTSNPN and CDR2 as SVGIG (reference sequence). This CDR3 has 12 amino acids.

The V call is TRBV9, the J call TRBJ2-1; D might be TRBD2 (6 bases). Per germline, CDR1 SGDLS and CDR2 YYNGEE. This CDR3 has 19 residues. Trimming took 5 bases from V and 0 from J, leaving 24 bases between them. CDR3 protein: CASREGGALGGTSYNEQFF. The DNA for the CDR3 is TGTGCCAGCAGGGAGGGAGGAGCCCTGGGCGGTACCTCCTACAATGAGCAGTTCTTC.

The rearrangement uses TRBV7-3 and TRBJ1-3, with D unclear. The germline V gene encodes CDR1 SGHTA and CDR2 FQGTGA. Trimming took off 6 bases at V and 2 bases at J, with 11 bases between the two ends. The CDR3 consists of 14 residues. The CDR3 sequence: CASRNWETGNTIYF. The CDR3 DNA is TGTGCCAGCAGAAATTGGGAGACTGGAAACACCATATATTTT.

This sequence joins TRBV19 and TRBJ1-2; 9 bases agree with TRBD1. The CDR3 totals 14 residues. Germline lookup yields CDR1 LNHDA and CDR2 SQIVND (reference sequence). Unmatched junction bases numbered 11, after V lost 7 bases and J lost 8 bases. CDR3 protein: CASIHTGTGLGYTF. DNA of the CDR3: TGTGCCAGTATTCATACCGGGACAGGGCTCGGCTACACCTTC.

The chain employs TRBV10-3 and TRBJ1-2; D is perhaps TRBD1 (5 bases). CDR3 length: 14 amino acids. V lost 2 bases and J 5 bases, leaving 12 bases between the germline ends. Germline lookup yields CDR1 ENHRY and CDR2 SYGVKD. As DNA, the CDR3 is TGTGCCATCAGTGAGAAGGGGTCAACTTATGGCTACACCTTC. It is translated as CAISEKGSTYGYTF.

The rearrangement joins TRBV9 to TRBJ1-1; the match to TRBD1 covers 7 bases. From germline, CDR1 is SGDLS and CDR2 YYNGEE. The CDR3 has 14 amino acids. V trimming: 3 bases; J trimming: 0 bases; junction bases outside the gene matches: 2. This chain's CDR3 is CASSAGQMNTEAFF. The CDR3 DNA sequence: TGTGCCAGCAGCGCGGGACAGATGAACACTGAAGCTTTCTTT.

V usage is TRBV6-5 and J usage is TRBJ1-4, with D possibly matching TRBD1 (5 bases). Germline loops: CDR1 MNHEY, CDR2 SVGAGI. The CDR3 extends over 15 amino acids. V dropped 6 bases and J dropped 5 bases, with 16 bases sitting between them. CDR3 protein: CASSGFSGENEKLFF. For the CDR3, the DNA is TGTGCCAGCAGCGGCTTCTCGGGGGAGAATGAAAAACTGTTTTTT.

The chain joins TRBV20-1 to TRBJ1-5; D unresolved. The CDR3 length is 16 residues. Germline V gene data show CDR1 as DFQATT and CDR2 as SNEGSKA (reference sequence). Trimming shortened V by 3 bases and J by 1 base, and 16 bases separated the two germline ends. The CDR3 bases are TGCAGTGCTAGTGGGCAGTTCCGCGGGAGCAATCAGCCCCAGCATTTT. Encoded protein: CSASGQFRGSNQPQHF.

V gene TRBV29-1 combines with J gene TRBJ2-1; 9 nucleotides agree with TRBD2. CDR1 and CDR2 from the germline V gene are SQVTM and ANQGSEA. Trimming removed 4 bases from V and 7 bases from J; junction bases left unmatched: 11. The CDR3 has 15 residues. The CDR3: CSVALAGPLRNEQFF. The CDR3 nucleotides read TGCAGCGTTGCTCTAGCGGGACCCCTGAGGAATGAGCAGTTCTTC.

This clone appeared once. V and J are TRBV27 and TRBJ2-6; 9 bases map to TRBD1. There are 18 residues in the CDR3. The V gene end was trimmed by 4 bases and the J gene end by 0 bases; junction bases not matched to a gene: 7. CDR1 MNHEY and CDR2 SMNVEV come from the germline V gene (reference sequence). The CDR3 is CASSSGTGLLSGANVLTF. The CDR3 DNA is TGTGCCAGCAGTTCGGGGACAGGGCTACTCTCTGGGGCCAACGTCCTGACTTTC.

J is TRBJ2-2 and V is TRBV28, with D unresolved. The CDR3 is 12 amino acids. Between the trimmed V and J ends, which lost 7 bases and 1 base, there was a span of 4 bases. Germline V gene lookup returns CDR1 MDHEN and CDR2 SYDVKM. The CDR3, as DNA: TGTGCCAGCATACAGAACACCGGGGAGCTGTTTTTT. It translates to CASIQNTGELFF.